This TCR beta chain stems from a study of blood T cell repertoires in COVID-19. Study information: Donors in the United States, Italy and Spain gave samples during acute or convalescent COVID-19.

Assay used: immunoSEQ multiplex PCR; TCRdb lists only in-frame clones, some missing. This table has about 270,000 clones, about 89% appearing once. The source is a man aged 40-49 years with active or convalescent COVID-19. The specimen was peripheral blood.

CDR3 coding DNA: TGTGCCAGCCGACAGGAGGCGAACACTGAAGCTTTCTTT. This codes for CASRQEANTEAFF. The V gene is TRBV12-3 or TRBV12-4, the J gene TRBJ1-1; D might be TRBD1 (6 bases). The CDR3 covers 13 residues. V lost 8 bases to trimming and J lost 1 base, with 11 bases between them.